This T cell receptor beta chain was captured in a study of blood T cell repertoires in COVID-19. This table comes from immunoSEQ multiplex PCR, and its TCRdb copy is limited to in-frame clones, with some not included. The sample carries around 170,000 clones, 70% to 90% recorded once. V gave up 11 bases and J gave up 7 bases; unmatched junction bases: 15. CDR1 LNHDA and CDR2 SQIVND come from the germline V gene (reference sequence). This CDR3 is built from 14 residues. This chain connects TRBV19 to TRBJ1-2; 8 positions match TRBD1. The specimen was peripheral blood. The receptor was derived from a man younger than 30 who had recovered from COVID-19. CDR3 amino acids: CAAKFAGTGGGYTF. CDR3 sequence (DNA): TGTGCCGCTAAATTTGCCGGGACAGGCGGTGGCTACACCTTC.